The T cell receptor (beta chain) under discussion was sequenced for a study of OX40 agonist ivuxolimab in advanced cancers. Study in general: Ivuxolimab, an agonist antibody against OX40 (CD134), was given to patients. Hepatocellular carcinoma, melanoma, renal cell or head and neck cancer was diagnosed in the dose-escalation patients. Study findings and constraints: On average, a greater number of expanded clones characterised CD8+ T cells relative to CD4+. Also showing low normalized T-cell clonal expansion were some of the nonresponders.

Data came from immunoSEQ multiplex PCR; TCRdb stores just in-frame clones and leaves some out. The sample consists of 84,000 or so clones, roughly 88% of them appearing once. As for this clone: The antigen remains unidentified.

The source was CD4+ or CD8+ T cells sorted from blood, collected in a trial of the OX40 agonist ivuxolimab. The TCR sequence derives from an adult with an advanced solid tumor such as melanoma, head and neck, liver or kidney cancer.

The CDR3 bases are TGTGCCAGCAGCCTCGGACAGGGTCAGGCAGATACGCAGTATTTT. It codes for CASSLGQGQADTQYF. The chain joins TRBV9 to TRBJ2-3; TRBD1 agrees at 8 bases. The trim removed 4 bases at V and 4 bases at J, leaving 8 bases unmatched. Germline-derived CDR1 and CDR2 are SGDLS and YYNGEE. The CDR3 has 15 residues.